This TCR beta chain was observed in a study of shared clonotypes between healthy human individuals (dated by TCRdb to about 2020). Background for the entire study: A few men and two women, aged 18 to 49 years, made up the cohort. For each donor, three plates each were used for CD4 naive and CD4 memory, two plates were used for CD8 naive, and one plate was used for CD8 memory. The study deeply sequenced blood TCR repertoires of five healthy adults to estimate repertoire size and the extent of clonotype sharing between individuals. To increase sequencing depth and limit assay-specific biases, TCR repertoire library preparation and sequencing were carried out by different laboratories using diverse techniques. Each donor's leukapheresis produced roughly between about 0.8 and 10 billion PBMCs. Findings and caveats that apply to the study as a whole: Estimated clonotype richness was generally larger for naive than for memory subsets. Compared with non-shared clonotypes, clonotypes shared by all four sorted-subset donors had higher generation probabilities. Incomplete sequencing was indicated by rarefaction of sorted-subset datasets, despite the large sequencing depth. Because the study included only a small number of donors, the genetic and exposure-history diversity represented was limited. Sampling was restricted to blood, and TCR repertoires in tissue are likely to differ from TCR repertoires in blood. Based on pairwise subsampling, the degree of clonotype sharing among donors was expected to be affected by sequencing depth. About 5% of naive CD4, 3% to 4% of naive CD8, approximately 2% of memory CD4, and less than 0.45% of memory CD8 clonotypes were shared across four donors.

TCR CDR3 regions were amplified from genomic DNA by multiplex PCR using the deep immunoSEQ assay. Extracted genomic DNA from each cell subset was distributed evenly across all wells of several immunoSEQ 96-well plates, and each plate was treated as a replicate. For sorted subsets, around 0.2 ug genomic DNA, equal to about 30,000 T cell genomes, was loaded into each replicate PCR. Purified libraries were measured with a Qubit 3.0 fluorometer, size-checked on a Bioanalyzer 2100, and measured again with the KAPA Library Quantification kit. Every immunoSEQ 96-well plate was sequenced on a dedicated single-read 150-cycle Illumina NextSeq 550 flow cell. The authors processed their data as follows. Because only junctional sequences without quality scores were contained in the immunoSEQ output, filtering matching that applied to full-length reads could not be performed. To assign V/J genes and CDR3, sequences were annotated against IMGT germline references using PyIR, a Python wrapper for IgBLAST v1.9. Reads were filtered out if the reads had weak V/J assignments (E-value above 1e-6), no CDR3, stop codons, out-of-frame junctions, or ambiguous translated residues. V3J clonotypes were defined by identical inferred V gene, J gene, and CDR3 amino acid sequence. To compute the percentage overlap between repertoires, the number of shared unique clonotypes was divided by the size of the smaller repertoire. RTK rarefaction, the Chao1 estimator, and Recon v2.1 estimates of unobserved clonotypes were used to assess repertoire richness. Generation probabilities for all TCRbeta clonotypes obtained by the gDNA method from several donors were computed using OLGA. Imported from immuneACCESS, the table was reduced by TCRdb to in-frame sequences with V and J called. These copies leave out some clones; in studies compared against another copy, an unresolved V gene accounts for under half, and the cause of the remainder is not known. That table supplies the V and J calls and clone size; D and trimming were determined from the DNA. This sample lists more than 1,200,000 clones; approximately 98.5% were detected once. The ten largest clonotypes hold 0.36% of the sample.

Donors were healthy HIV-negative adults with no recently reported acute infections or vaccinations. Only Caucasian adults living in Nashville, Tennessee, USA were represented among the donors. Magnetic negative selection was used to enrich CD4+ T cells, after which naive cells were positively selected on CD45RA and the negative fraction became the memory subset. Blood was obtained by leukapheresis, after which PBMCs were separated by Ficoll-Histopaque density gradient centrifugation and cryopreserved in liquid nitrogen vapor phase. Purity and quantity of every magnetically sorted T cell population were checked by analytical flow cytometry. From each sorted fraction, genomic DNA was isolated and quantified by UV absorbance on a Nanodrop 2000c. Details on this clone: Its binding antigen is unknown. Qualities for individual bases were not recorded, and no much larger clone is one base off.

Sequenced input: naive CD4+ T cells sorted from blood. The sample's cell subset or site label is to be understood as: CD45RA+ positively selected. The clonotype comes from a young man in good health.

DNA sequence: TGCGCCACAAAGGGGCTAGCGACTAGCACAGATACGCAGTATTTT. Protein translation: CATKGLATSTDTQYF. The receptor chain draws on TRBV10-2 and TRBJ2-3; D gene: possibly TRBD2, on 6 matching bases. Spanning cysteine to phenylalanine, the CDR3 consists of 15 amino acids. The CDR3 DNA has 45 bases and is translated from base 1. Looking up the germline V gene yields CDR1 WSHSY and CDR2 SAAADI. At the junction V is shortened by 10 bases and J by 0 bases, with 17 bases in between.